A selection of T cell receptor beta chains follows, all from one sample in a study of PD-1 blockade in classical Hodgkin lymphoma. The data were produced by immunoSEQ multiplex PCR, yet TCRdb's version contains in-frame clones alone and is incomplete. The sample shows about 40,000 clones, around 87% of them seen only once. The sample was peripheral blood mononuclear cells (PBMCs), taken at baseline. The receptors shown here come from a human donor with classical Hodgkin lymphoma. Each CDR3 is given with its conserved first and last residue. Each record gives: V gene, J gene, D gene, clone size, CDR3 protein, CDR3 DNA. A D gene is named only where the DNA matches it firmly. Rows give clone size only sometimes, using once, few, many, or a class for an expanded clone.

>TRBV6-5|TRBJ2-7|NA|NA
CASSYGDQLHEQYF
TGTGCCAGCAGTTACGGGGACCAATTGCACGAGCAGTACTTC
>TRBV18|TRBJ2-1|TRBD1|NA
CASSPSPGTGLDEQFF
TGTGCCAGCTCACCTAGCCCCGGGACAGGGTTGGATGAGCAGTTCTTC
>TRBV10-3|TRBJ2-2|NA|once
CAISGFGGTGELFF
TGTGCCATCAGTGGCTTCGGGGGCACCGGGGAGCTGTTTTTT
>TRBV9|TRBJ1-1|NA|NA
CASSVVSQGNTEAFF
TGTGCCAGCAGCGTAGTAAGTCAGGGGAACACTGAAGCTTTCTTT
>TRBV7-9|TRBJ1-6|NA|few
CASSRRESGSYNSPLHF
TGTGCCAGCAGCCGCAGGGAGTCCGGCTCCTATAATTCACCCCTCCACTTT
>TRBV13|TRBJ2-3|TRBD2|NA
CASSPGLAGGPVTLGTDTQYF
TGTGCCAGCAGCCCGGGACTAGCGGGGGGGCCTGTGACGTTAGGCACAGATACGCAGTATTTT
>TRBV6-5|TRBJ2-5|NA|NA
CASSWTAPGRKETQYF
TGTGCCAGCAGTTGGACAGCCCCGGGACGTAAAGAGACCCAGTACTTC
>TRBV9|TRBJ1-3|TRBD1|few
CASSFPGTAHPTIYF
TGTGCCAGCAGCTTCCCCGGGACAGCACACCCCACCATATATTTT
>TRBV9|TRBJ2-3|TRBD2|NA
CASSSRTRADTQYF
TGTGCCAGCAGCTCCCGGACTAGAGCAGATACGCAGTATTTT
>TRBV18|TRBJ1-2|NA|NA
CASSPGTDGYTF
TGTGCCAGCTCACCAGGTACAGATGGCTACACCTTC
>TRBV2|TRBJ2-3|TRBD2|NA
CASRDGLAGGYTDTQYF
TGTGCCAGCAGAGATGGACTAGCGGGGGGTTACACAGATACGCAGTATTTT
>TRBV2|TRBJ1-5|NA|NA
CASTLDSNQPQHF
TGTGCCAGCACCTTGGATAGCAATCAGCCCCAGCATTTT
>TRBV25-1|TRBJ2-7|NA|once
CASSEGGTYEQYF
TGTGCCAGCAGTGAAGGCGGTACCTACGAGCAGTACTTC
>TRBV9|TRBJ2-3|NA|medium-sized
CASSVADTQYF
TGTGCCAGCAGCGTTGCAGATACGCAGTATTTT
>TRBV2|TRBJ2-2|TRBD1|NA
CASRLLGQGATGELFF
TGTGCCAGCCGCCTTTTGGGACAGGGGGCCACCGGGGAGCTGTTTTTT
>TRBV28|TRBJ2-4|TRBD2|once
CASSLSGRAAKNIQYF
TGTGCCAGCAGCTTGAGCGGGAGGGCCGCCAAAAACATTCAGTACTTC
>TRBV23-1|TRBJ2-2|NA|NA
CASSQSTGKFLGANTGELFF
TGCGCCAGCAGTCAATCCACAGGGAAATTCCTAGGTGCGAACACCGGGGAGCTGTTTTTT
>TRBV4-1|TRBJ1-5|NA|NA
CASSHLGKGQGSNQPQHF
TGCGCCAGCAGCCACCTCGGAAAGGGTCAGGGCAGCAATCAGCCCCAGCATTTT
>TRBV7-3|TRBJ2-1|NA|NA
CASSLTGHNEQFF
TGTGCCAGCAGCTTAACCGGACACAATGAGCAGTTCTTC
>TRBV19|TRBJ1-2|TRBD1|NA
CASSLRTGTNYGYTF
TGTGCCAGTAGTCTAAGGACAGGGACTAACTATGGCTACACCTTC
>TRBV6-5|TRBJ1-5|TRBD1|NA
CASSSETGVQPQHF
TGTGCCAGCAGTTCGGAGACAGGGGTTCAGCCCCAGCATTTT
>TRBV28|TRBJ1-4|NA|few
CASSENVKKLFF
TGTGCTAGCAGTGAGAATGTGAAAAAACTGTTTTTT
>TRBV5-4|TRBJ2-7|TRBD2|NA
CASRAGTSGVYEQYF
TGTGCCAGCAGGGCCGGGACTAGCGGAGTCTACGAGCAGTACTTC
>TRBV10-3|TRBJ1-1|NA|NA
CAISEPGARAAFF
TGTGCCATCAGTGAGCCCGGGGCCCGAGCAGCTTTCTTT
>TRBV19|TRBJ2-7|NA|NA
CASRVTGSPYEQYF
TGTGCCAGTAGGGTAACAGGATCTCCCTACGAGCAGTACTTC
>TRBV6-5|TRBJ1-1|NA|once
CASRRAGLEAFF
TGTGCCAGCCGAAGGGCAGGACTCGAAGCTTTCTTT